The 22 T cell receptor beta chains in this list originate from one sample, sequenced in a study of blood T cell repertoires in COVID-19. Produced via immunoSEQ multiplex PCR; TCRdb's table is partial and in-frame only. Of under 300,000 clones in the sample, around 83% were seen once. Sequencing was carried out using peripheral blood. The receptors derive from a woman in her 40s who had recovered from COVID-19.

This chain links TRBV24-1 with TRBJ1-1, with D possibly being TRBD1 (5 bases). Germline CDR1 reads KGHDR; CDR2 reads SFDVKD. The CDR3 sequence is 15 residues long. Trimming cost V 3 bases and J 3 bases, with 13 bases left between them. The CDR3 sequence: CATSDTSGLYTEAFF. CDR3 DNA sequence: TGTGCCACCAGTGATACCTCAGGGTTATACACTGAAGCTTTCTTT.

The V call is TRBV5-1, the J call TRBJ1-4, with D possibly being TRBD1 (5 bases). Trimming left V 5 bases short and J 0 bases short, with 8 bases between. The CDR3 has 14 amino acids. Germline-derived CDR1 and CDR2 are SGHRS and YFSETQ. CDR3 sequence (DNA): TGCGCCAGCAGACAGGCGACAACTAATGAAAAACTGTTTTTT. Its protein is CASRQATTNEKLFF.

V gene TRBV7-2 combines with J gene TRBJ2-7; perhaps TRBD2 as D (5 bases). V lost 4 bases to trimming and J lost 4 bases, with 11 bases between them. The CDR3 is made up of 13 amino acids. Germline V lookup: CDR1 SGHTA, CDR2 FQGNSA. In DNA, the CDR3 is TGTGCCAGCAGCTCGGACTCCTTATACGAGCAGTACTTC. Translating gives CASSSDSLYEQYF.

The rearrangement links TRBV6-1 to TRBJ2-5, with 14 bases fitting TRBD2. Germline V gives CDR1 MNHNS, CDR2 SASEGT. The CDR3 is 17 amino acids. The trim removed 4 bases at V and 2 bases at J, leaving 6 bases unmatched. The CDR3 nucleotides are TGTGCCAGCAGTGTTGGGACTAGCGGGGGAATACAAGAGACCCAGTACTTC. Its translation: CASSVGTSGGIQETQYF.

The V call is TRBV30, the J call TRBJ1-5; D is unresolved. The V end lost 0 bases, the J end lost 5 bases, and 8 bases lay between the germline ends. This CDR3 spans 13 amino acids. Germline V gives CDR1 GTSNPN, CDR2 SVGIG (reference sequence). CDR3 coding DNA: TGTGCCTGGAGTGTAGCCCCCGATCAGCCCCAGCATTTT. This translates into CAWSVAPDQPQHF.

The chain links TRBV4-1 to TRBJ2-7, with TRBD2 identical over 8 bases. The CDR3 is 15 residues long. Germline trimming cut 1 base from V and 5 bases from J; bases unmatched to any gene: 7. Germline values: CDR1 MGHRA, CDR2 YSYEKL. The CDR3 protein is CASSQVGLAVNEQYF. In DNA form, the CDR3 reads TGCGCCAGCAGCCAAGTAGGACTAGCTGTGAACGAGCAGTACTTC.

This clone was seen a handful of times. Distinct nucleotide sequences in the sample also encode this CDR3. The V and J genes are TRBV3-1 (or the pseudogene TRBV3-2) and TRBJ1-2, with unresolved D. CDR1 and CDR2 (germline): LGHDT, YNNKEL (reference sequence). The V end was cut by 0 bases, the J end by 7 bases, with 6 bases between. The CDR3 spans 12 residues. CDR3 in DNA: TGTGCCAGCAGCCAAGACACACGTGGCTACACCTTC. This translates into CASSQDTRGYTF.

The V call is TRBV12-3 or TRBV12-4, the J call TRBJ1-2, with D uncertain. This CDR3 has 13 residues. Trimming removed 5 bases from V and 7 bases from J, with 14 bases in between. The CDR3, as DNA: TGTGCCAGCAGTCTTGGGCAGGCGGGTGGCTACACCTTC. Translation: CASSLGQAGGYTF.

The chain is built from TRBV9 and TRBJ2-5, with 8 bases that match TRBD2. Germline V gene lookup returns CDR1 SGDLS and CDR2 YYNGEE. The CDR3 runs to 15 residues. The junction had 7 bases not matched to a gene; V was cut back by 1 base and J by 5 bases. Written as DNA, the CDR3 is TGTGCCAGCAGCGTACTAGCGGGCCTCGGGGAGACCCAGTACTTC. Its translation: CASSVLAGLGETQYF.

The chain carries TRBV30 and TRBJ1-1; TRBD1 is a possible D gene (5 bases). The CDR3 consists of 12 residues. Trimming removed 4 bases from V and 0 bases from J, with 6 bases in between. CDR1 and CDR2 (germline): GTSNPN, SVGIG (reference sequence). CDR3 protein: CAWTGMNTEAFF. Written as DNA, the CDR3 is TGTGCCTGGACAGGGATGAACACTGAAGCTTTCTTT.

Here the CDR3 reads CASSLRQANNEKLFF. The CDR3 region has the DNA TGTGCCAGCTCACTTCGACAGGCCAATAATGAAAAACTGTTTTTT. V and J are TRBV18 and TRBJ1-4, with a weak D call TRBD1 (6 bases). Looked up from germline, CDR1 is KGHSH and CDR2 is LQKENI. V shed 4 bases and J shed 4 bases, with 13 bases lying between them. The CDR3 extends over 15 amino acids.

The rearrangement uses TRBV28 and TRBJ2-6, with a tentative D call TRBD1 (5 bases). Between the trimmed V and J ends, which lost 4 bases and 0 bases, there was a span of 22 bases. This CDR3 is 20 amino acids long. Looked up from germline, CDR1 is MDHEN and CDR2 is SYDVKM. The CDR3 bases are TGTGCCAGCAGTTCCATTAAGAAGACAGAACGATACTCTGGGGCCAACGTCCTGACTTTC. This sequence encodes CASSSIKKTERYSGANVLTF.

In its sample, this clone was seen once. The J gene is TRBJ2-7, the V gene TRBV6-5, with a possible D match to TRBD2 (5 bases). With 7 bases removed from V and 5 bases from J, the gap between germline ends came to 12 bases. Germline V gives CDR1 MNHEY, CDR2 SVGAGI. The CDR3 consists of 12 residues. CDR3 sequence (DNA): TGTGCCAGCAATGGAGGAACCCACGAGCAGTACTTC. This encodes CASNGGTHEQYF.

This rearrangement joins TRBV2 to TRBJ1-4; TRBD1 matches 9 bases. This CDR3 is built from 13 residues. From germline, CDR1 is SNHLY and CDR2 FYNNEI. The trim removed 10 bases at V and 8 bases at J, leaving 8 bases unmatched. The CDR3 protein is CAISGQGGEKLFF. Written as DNA, the CDR3 is TGTGCCATATCGGGACAGGGTGGCGAAAAACTGTTTTTT.

As to this clone: This specimen includes other DNA sequences encoding the same CDR3. CDR3 residues: CASSSYRGGQPQHF. CDR3 bases: TGTGCCAGCAGTTCGTACAGGGGAGGACAGCCCCAGCATTTT. V and J are TRBV28 and TRBJ1-5, with TRBD1 matching over 7 bases. J was trimmed by 7 bases and V by 4 bases; bases with no gene match: 7. The germline gives CDR1 MDHEN, CDR2 SYDVKM. The CDR3 is 14 residues long.

This clone showed up just a few times. The chain employs TRBV29-1 and TRBJ2-1; 13 nucleotides align to TRBD2. The germline V gene has CDR1 SQVTM and CDR2 ANQGSEA. Trimming at V came to 8 bases and at J to 2 bases, leaving 3 bases not matched to a gene. This CDR3 contains 14 residues. The CDR3 nucleotides read TGCAGCTTCGGACTAGCGGGGGCCTACAATGAGCAGTTCTTC. Amino acid sequence: CSFGLAGAYNEQFF.

The chain is built from TRBV18 and TRBJ2-3, with 8 positions matching TRBD1. Germline loops: CDR1 KGHSH, CDR2 LQKENI. This CDR3 has 16 residues. J lost 3 bases, V lost 6 bases, and 11 bases had no gene match. As DNA, the CDR3 is TGTGCCAGCTCCCACGGACAGGGAAGAGCGACAGATACGCAGTATTTT. Protein product: CASSHGQGRATDTQYF.

V and J are TRBV6-5 and TRBJ2-2; maybe TRBD2 (7 bases). This CDR3 is 14 amino acids long. Germline assignment: CDR1 MNHEY and CDR2 SVGAGI. V was cut by 8 bases and J by 5 bases, with 15 bases left in between. This chain's CDR3 is CASGRGAGTGELFF. Here the CDR3 DNA reads TGTGCCAGCGGACGGGGGGCGGGAACCGGGGAGCTGTTTTTT.

This CDR3 reads CASSPENGSSYEQYF. The CDR3 DNA is TGTGCCAGCTCACCAGAGAATGGTAGTAGCTACGAGCAGTACTTC. The genes are TRBV18 and TRBJ2-7; D is unresolved. The CDR3 has 15 amino acids. V was shortened by 2 bases and J by 3 bases, with 14 bases between the two germline ends. The V gene's germline CDR1 is KGHSH and CDR2 LQKENI.

A few counts support this clone. This sequence joins TRBV28 and TRBJ2-7; 8 positions match TRBD1. Germline trimming cut 5 bases from V and 3 bases from J; bases unmatched to any gene: 12. The CDR3 loop spans 16 amino acids. Germline lookup yields CDR1 MDHEN and CDR2 SYDVKM. The CDR3 is CASSALVGQGNYEQYF. CDR3 sequence (DNA): TGTGCCAGCAGTGCCCTCGTAGGACAGGGTAACTACGAGCAGTACTTC.

The chain uses TRBV18 and TRBJ2-5; D may be TRBD1 (6 bases). V was clipped by 4 bases and J by 3 bases, with 18 bases between them. Germline assignment: CDR1 KGHSH and CDR2 LQKENI. This CDR3 is built from 16 residues. The chain's CDR3 is CASSLIQGSFEETQYF. The CDR3 coding sequence is TGTGCCAGCTCACTGATACAGGGTAGTTTCGAAGAGACCCAGTACTTC.

The chain is built from TRBV27 and TRBJ1-5; D call uncertain. The CDR3 runs 14 residues. Between the trimmed V and J ends, which lost 5 bases and 6 bases, there was a span of 14 bases. The germline V gene has CDR1 MNHEY and CDR2 SMNVEV (reference sequence). The CDR3: CASSRPGVGQPQHF. CDR3 sequence (DNA): TGTGCCAGCAGTCGGCCCGGAGTTGGTCAGCCCCAGCATTTT.